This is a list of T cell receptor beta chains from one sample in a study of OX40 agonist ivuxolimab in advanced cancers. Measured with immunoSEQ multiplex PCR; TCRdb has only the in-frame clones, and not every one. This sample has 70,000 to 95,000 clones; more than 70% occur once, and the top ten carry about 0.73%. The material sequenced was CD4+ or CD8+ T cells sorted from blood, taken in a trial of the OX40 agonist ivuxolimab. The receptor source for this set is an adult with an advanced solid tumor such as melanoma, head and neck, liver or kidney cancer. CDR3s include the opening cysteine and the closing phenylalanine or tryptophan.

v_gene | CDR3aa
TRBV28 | CAGLTDYGYTF
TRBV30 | CAWSVAGIGELFF
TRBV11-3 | CASSQTSGRLYNEQFF
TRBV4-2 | CASSQEWGQETQYF
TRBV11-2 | CASSLDGSGANVLTF
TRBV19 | CASSIGTGKYEQYF
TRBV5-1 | CASSPSTSSHEQYF
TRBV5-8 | CASSRGVVGNQPQHF
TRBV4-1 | CASSSPQGSNTEAFF
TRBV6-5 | CASSRSKNTDTQYF
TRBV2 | CASSAQLAGVNEQFF
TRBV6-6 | CASSNFRTGTGELFF
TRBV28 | CASSTGGPPEQFF
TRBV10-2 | CASSQRQAAFFGNEQFF
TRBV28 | CVTGGPRVGELFF
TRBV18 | CASSPAKGPNYGYTF
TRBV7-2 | CASSETSGSRSEQFF
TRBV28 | CASSLRWQGPYYEQYF
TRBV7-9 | CASSIPGQRAGELFF
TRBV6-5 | CASKPGHSTDTQYF
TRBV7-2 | CASSPAGTGYNEQFF
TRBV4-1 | CASSPGQGPNTEAFF
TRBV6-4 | CASSLGPYYNEQFF
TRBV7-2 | CASSLNNNEQFF
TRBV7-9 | CASSLSNLRGYTEAFF
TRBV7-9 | CASSPGQANYEQYF
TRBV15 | CATSSEKGYEQYF
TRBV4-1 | CASSQERGDEQFF
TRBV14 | CASSQDLGTGYSNEQFF
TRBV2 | CASSEGVPVKNIQYF
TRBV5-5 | CASSRGTFGDYGYTF
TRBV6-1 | CASTLGGAPGNTIYF
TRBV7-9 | CASSWGIGNNEQFF
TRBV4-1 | CASSQRAGTDTQYF
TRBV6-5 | CASMTGYGTEAFF
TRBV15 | CATSSLVDRGDNEKLFF
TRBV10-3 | CAYRDTASYEQYF
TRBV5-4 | CASSLGTGLSYEQYF
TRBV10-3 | CAIGGQGISGNTIYF
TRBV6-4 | CASSELGGLFTDTQYF
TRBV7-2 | CASSPGQQETQYF
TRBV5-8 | CASRQRGRKGNEQFF
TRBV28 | CASTDATNEKLFF
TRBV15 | CATNKRQGADTEAFF
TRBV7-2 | CASSFGTGVSNQPQHF
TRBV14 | CASSQDRIAGEGDTQYF
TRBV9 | CASSVEPENTGELFF
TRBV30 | CAWRAGVGAGTEAFF